This record concerns one T cell receptor beta chain sequence. The antigen is not known. Study conclusions and caveats: The TCR gene usage of tumor memory CD4+ T cells clustered together with blood and lymph node memory CD4+ cells and with lymph node naive CD4+ cells. Tumor-infiltrating Treg TCR alpha and beta sequences overlapped most with tumor naive CD4+ T cells, then blood naive.

Cells sorted as Tregs were CD4+, CD25+ and CD127-/low. After constant-region reverse-primer amplification, full-length variable regions underwent semi-nested PCR with Nested Universal Primer A. MiXCR, applied by TCRdb to the 5' RACE reads, yields one record per CDR3 protein. The table shows about 57,000 distinct CDR3 sequences, with more than 25% occurring only once. Trimming cost V 6 bases and J 0 bases; bases outside gene matches: 2. CDR1 is MDHEN and CDR2 is SYDVKM in the germline V gene. This CDR3 region has 16 residues. The sequenced material came from tumor-infiltrating Tregs sorted from the breast tumor. This chain links TRBV28 with TRBJ2-1; 13 positions agree with TRBD2. The clonotype was recovered from a female donor with breast cancer. This CDR3 is CASRGTSGNSYNEQFF. The CDR3 nucleotides are TGTGCCAGCAGAGGGACTAGCGGGAACTCCTACAATGAGCAGTTCTTC.